This T cell receptor beta chain was sequenced for a study of identifying expanded T cells in peripheral blood. Study-wide findings and caveats: Variance in clone template counts between approximately 2-week samples significantly increased with total template count across all healthy donors. Over around two and four weeks, about 15 and 18 clones changed, versus 1.2 between replicates.

As regards this clone: Its antigen is unknown.

During the collection period, no donor immune events like infections were recorded. This table comes from immunoSEQ multiplex PCR, and its TCRdb copy is limited to in-frame clones, with some not included. This table holds tens of thousands of clones, 65% to 85% found once. The sample was blood. The TCR was taken from a person aged 18 to 75 in good health.

In nucleotides, the CDR3 is TGTGCCAGCAGCCAAGATCTGTATGGACTAGCGGGGATCACAGATACGCAGTATTTT. Its translation is CASSQDLYGLAGITDTQYF. The chain joins TRBV4-2 to TRBJ2-3; 12 bases are shared with TRBD2. V shed 0 bases, J shed 2 bases, and the junction held 9 bases outside the gene matches. From germline, CDR1 is LGHNA and CDR2 YNFKEQ. This CDR3 has 19 residues.